This T cell receptor beta chain was sequenced for a study of breast tumors, draining lymph nodes, adjacent tissues. The CDR3 length is 13 residues. V lost 10 bases and J lost 2; bases outside the gene matches: 7. Germline V gives CDR1 SGHNT, CDR2 YYREEE (reference sequence). Study-wide findings and caveats: The lymph node origin of tumor T cells was framed as consistent with a hypothesis, not demonstrated. Compared with lymph nodes, tumors were less diverse; compared with nontumor tissue, more.

TCRdb redid the calling of the multiplex PCR reads with MiXCR, one entry per CDR3 protein. The data contain about 100,000 distinct CDR3 sequences, 21% of them singletons. Samples came from axillary lymph nodes draining the breast cancer. This clonotype showed up many times. Its antigen remains unidentified. The sequencing sample was made of axillary lymph node tissue. V is TRBV5-4 and J is TRBJ2-3; TRBD1 matches at 7 bases. The clonotype comes from a female donor with breast cancer. Some clones in this sample may be carry-over from other donors' samples. The DNA for the CDR3 is TGTGCCCTCCGGGACAGACCCACAGATACGCAGTATTTT. Translation: CALRDRPTDTQYF.